A selection of T cell receptor beta chains follows, all from one sample in a study of cytomegalovirus exposure and HLA in healthy donors. Repertoires were generated with immunoSEQ multiplex PCR, while TCRdb's copy carries only in-frame clones and drops some. The top ten hold approximately 7.5% of the sample, which has 75,000 to 100,000 clones, 80% seen once. The specimen sequenced was PBMCs. The receptors originated from a man aged 25-45 years in good health and CMV-seronegative. CDR3s include the opening cysteine and the closing phenylalanine or tryptophan. The order of the fields is J gene, V gene, D gene, clone size, CDR3 DNA, CDR3 protein. A D gene is named only where the DNA matches it firmly. For some rows the clone size is stated as once, few or many, or as a class when expanded; others skip it.

TRBJ2-2,TRBV5-6,TRBD1,-,TGTGCCAGCAGGTCGACAGGGGGCGCGACCGGGGAGCTGTTTTTT,CASRSTGGATGELFF
TRBJ1-4,TRBV18,-,-,TGTGCCAGCTCACTTCAAACAGGGTTTGGGGGTGAAAAACTGTTTTTT,CASSLQTGFGGEKLFF
TRBJ2-5,TRBV27,-,few,TGTGCCAGCACCAACGGGACTCCCCGGTACTTC,CASTNGTPRYF
TRBJ2-2,TRBV27,TRBD2,-,TGTGCCAGCAGTTCTGAGCTAGCGGGGGGAGAGGAGCTGTTTTTT,CASSSELAGGEELFF
TRBJ2-6,TRBV19,-,-,TGTGCCAGTAGTATAGGTCCAGGCCTCTCTGGGGCCAACGTCCTGACTTTC,CASSIGPGLSGANVLTF
TRBJ1-1,TRBV18,TRBD1,-,TGTGCCAGCTCACCCCCGGGACAGGGCAGGAACACTGAAGCTTTCTTT,CASSPPGQGRNTEAFF
TRBJ1-1,TRBV7-2,-,-,TGTGCCAGCAGCTTATCTGTGAACACTGAAGCTTTCTTT,CASSLSVNTEAFF
TRBJ2-3,TRBV30,-,-,TGTGCCTGGACTCGGGGTGAGCGGGACAAAGGAGATACGCAGTATTTT,CAWTRGERDKGDTQYF
TRBJ1-1,TRBV7-9,TRBD1,-,TGTGCCAGCAGCCGGGGTGACAGGGGGCACCGGACTGAAGCTTTCTTT,CASSRGDRGHRTEAFF
TRBJ2-3,TRBV7-3,-,few,TGTGCCAGCAGCTTAACAGGGGGAGGCACAGATACGCAGTATTTT,CASSLTGGGTDTQYF
TRBJ2-3,TRBV6-5,TRBD1,-,TGTGCCAGCAGTTACGGACAGGCCAGCACAGATACGCAGTATTTT,CASSYGQASTDTQYF
TRBJ2-1,TRBV12-5,TRBD1,few,TGTGCTAGTGGTCTGACGACAGGGTACAATGAGCAGTTCTTC,CASGLTTGYNEQFF
TRBJ1-1,TRBV6-4,-,-,TGTGCCAGCAGTGACCCTACCTTGGACAGACTCCCCCTCATGAACACTGAAGCTTTCTTT,CASSDPTLDRLPLMNTEAFF
TRBJ2-3,TRBV18,-,-,TGTGCCAGCTCACCACCGGGCCGTGACACAGATACGCAGTATTTT,CASSPPGRDTDTQYF
TRBJ2-5,TRBV18,TRBD2,-,TGTGCCAGCTCAACCAGCGGGGGGGCCGGAGAGACCCAGTACTTC,CASSTSGGAGETQYF
TRBJ2-3,TRBV6-5,-,once,TGTGCCAGCAGTTTAGACAGGCCGAGCACAGATACGCAGTATTTT,CASSLDRPSTDTQYF
TRBJ1-1,TRBV6-1,-,-,TGTGCCAGCAGTGAGGAAGAGGAGGACACTGAAGCTTTCTTT,CASSEEEEDTEAFF
TRBJ1-2,TRBV6-5,-,-,TGTGCCAGCAGTTCGGGGGTGCGGGAATATGGCTACACCTTC,CASSSGVREYGYTF
TRBJ2-7,TRBV5-1,TRBD2,-,TGCGCCAGCAGCCCACCCCTAGCGGGAGTCACCTACGAGCAGTACTTC,CASSPPLAGVTYEQYF
TRBJ1-4,TRBV2,-,-,TGTGCCAGCATCATGCAGGGTGGTGAAAAACTGTTTTTT,CASIMQGGEKLFF
TRBJ2-7,TRBV5-1,-,-,TGCGCCAGCAGCTTGGGACTCGGCGAAACCTACGAGCAGTACTTC,CASSLGLGETYEQYF
TRBJ1-2,TRBV13,-,-,TGTGCCAGCAGCTTAGTTGTACAGGGAAGAGTCACCTATGGCTACACCTTC,CASSLVVQGRVTYGYTF
TRBJ2-3,TRBV6-6,TRBD2,-,TGTGCCAGCAGTTCCCCGGGACTAGATACAGATACGCAGTATTTT,CASSSPGLDTDTQYF
TRBJ2-7,TRBV7-9,-,-,TGTGCCAGCAGCTTAGATTGGCTAGTCTACGAGCAGTACTTC,CASSLDWLVYEQYF
TRBJ2-7,TRBV7-8,-,-,TGTGCCAGCAGCTTAGCTCTTCCAAACGACGGGGGCTCCTACGAGCAGTACTTC,CASSLALPNDGGSYEQYF
TRBJ2-5,TRBV9,TRBD2,-,TGTGCCAGCAGCGTTGGCCCCGGGACTAGCGGCCAAGAGACCCAGTACTTC,CASSVGPGTSGQETQYF
TRBJ2-7,TRBV7-8,TRBD1,-,TGTGCCAGCAGCTTACAGACAGGGGCCCACTTTTCCTACGAGCAGTACTTC,CASSLQTGAHFSYEQYF
TRBJ1-4,TRBV19,-,-,TGTGCCAGTAGTATCCGGCGGGGGGTCCTGCTTTTT,CASSIRRGVLLF
TRBJ2-7,TRBV7-7,-,-,TGTGCCAGCAGCTTAGCTCTCGGGGACGAGCAGTACTTC,CASSLALGDEQYF
TRBJ1-5,TRBV19,-,once,TGTGCCAGTAGTATATCAGGGGGCAATCAGCCCCAGCATTTT,CASSISGGNQPQHF
TRBJ1-2,TRBV7-9,TRBD1,-,TGTGCCAGCAGCCTAGGACAGGGACAGGCCTATGGCTACACCTTC,CASSLGQGQAYGYTF
TRBJ1-1,TRBV9,TRBD1,-,TGTGCCAGCAGCGCGGGACAGGGGAAGTCCGTAGAAGCTTTCTTT,CASSAGQGKSVEAFF
TRBJ2-3,TRBV2,TRBD2,-,TGTGCCAGCAGTCGGGAGGCGGGGAGCACAGATACGCAGTATTTT,CASSREAGSTDTQYF
TRBJ2-2,TRBV5-4,TRBD1,once,TGTGCCAGCAGCTTCATGCAGGGGGCGAACACCGGGGAGCTGTTTTTT,CASSFMQGANTGELFF
TRBJ2-6,TRBV5-4,TRBD1,-,TGTGCCAGCACCCCGGGACAGGGGGGGGATGGGGCCAACGTCCTGACTTTC,CASTPGQGGDGANVLTF
TRBJ2-1,TRBV2,TRBD2,-,TGTGCCAGCGGACGATTCGGACTAGCGGGAGTTGGGCGATATGAGCAGTTCTTC,CASGRFGLAGVGRYEQFF
TRBJ1-4,TRBV2,TRBD1,once,TGTGCCAGCAGTGTGCAGGGGGGCGGTAATGAAAAACTGTTTTTT,CASSVQGGGNEKLFF
TRBJ2-3,TRBV2,TRBD2,-,TGTGCCAGCAGTGTCGAACTAGCGGGAGCAGATACGCAGTATTTT,CASSVELAGADTQYF
TRBJ2-2,TRBV15,-,-,TGTGCCACAAAGCTCAGGGCCTACACCGGGGAGCTGTTTTTT,CATKLRAYTGELFF
TRBJ2-1,TRBV7-2,TRBD1,-,TGTGCCAGCAGCTTAGCGGCCGTCAGGGGGCTCTACAATGAGCAGTTCTTC,CASSLAAVRGLYNEQFF
TRBJ1-2,TRBV4-3,-,-,TGCGCCAGCAGCGCCTCGCTGGACTTAAACTATGGCTACACCTTC,CASSASLDLNYGYTF
TRBJ2-3,TRBV28,TRBD1,-,TGTGCCAGCAGTAGGAGAGGGGGCGGCACAGATACGCAGTATTTT,CASSRRGGGTDTQYF
TRBJ2-2,TRBV6-5,TRBD1,-,TGTGCCAGCAGTTACTCGACAGGGCGATCCGGGGAGCTGTTTTTT,CASSYSTGRSGELFF
TRBJ1-3,TRBV6-6,TRBD1,-,TGTGCCGGCGGACAGGGTGCTGGAAACACCATATATTTT,CAGGQGAGNTIYF
TRBJ2-2,TRBV7-9,-,-,TGTGCCAGCAGCTCGCTAGGACTCTACGGGGAGCTGTTTTTT,CASSSLGLYGELFF
TRBJ2-3,TRBV2,TRBD2,-,TGTGCCAGCAGTGACCCGGGACTAGCGGCAGATACGCAGTATTTT,CASSDPGLAADTQYF
TRBJ1-4,TRBV2,TRBD1,-,TGTGCCAGCAGTCGTGAGACAGGGGAAACTGAAAAACTGTTTTTT,CASSRETGETEKLFF
TRBJ2-1,TRBV5-4,TRBD2,-,TGTGCCATCCTTACTAGCGTACACAATGAGCAGTTCTTC,CAILTSVHNEQFF
TRBJ1-3,TRBV6-1,TRBD1,-,TGTGCCAGCAGGGACAGGGCAGGAAACACCATATATTTT,CASRDRAGNTIYF
TRBJ1-5,TRBV18,TRBD1,-,TGTGCCAGCTCACCTCTTCCCGGACAGGGCCGACAGCCCCAGCATTTT,CASSPLPGQGRQPQHF
TRBJ2-1,TRBV15,-,-,TGTGCCACCAGCAGAGTTAGGGGTAGCTCCTACAATGAGCAGTTCTTC,CATSRVRGSSYNEQFF
TRBJ2-3,TRBV12-5,-,once,TGTGCTAGTGGTTCAACAGATACGCAGTATTTT,CASGSTDTQYF
TRBJ2-5,TRBV29-1,TRBD1,-,TGCAGCGTGGAGACAGGGACAGAGACCCAGTACTTC,CSVETGTETQYF